Listed below are T cell receptor beta chains from one sample, sequenced in a study of T cell responses to AZD1222 COVID-19 vaccine. Using immunoSEQ multiplex PCR, the repertoire was profiled, and TCRdb retains in-frame clones only, with some absent. The profile covers around 150,000 clones, with under 95% appearing a single time and about 4.6% taken by the ten largest. Sequencing was performed on peripheral blood, taken on day 0 of MenACWY control vaccination. The receptor source for this set is an adult in good health. Both conserved end residues are part of each CDR3. A D gene is named only where the DNA matches it firmly. Size values are once, few and many counts, or a class for expanded clones, and some rows have none.

TRBV5-1	.	TRBJ2-7	.	CASSLSARGSGEQYF	TGCGCCAGCAGCTTGTCCGCCAGGGGATCGGGCGAGCAGTACTTC
TRBV6-5	.	TRBJ2-2	.	CASSPPIGTGELFF	TGTGCCAGCAGCCCCCCAATCGGCACCGGGGAGCTGTTTTTT
TRBV19	.	TRBJ2-3	once	CASSPSMDTQYF	TGTGCCAGTAGTCCCAGTATGGATACGCAGTATTTT
TRBV19	.	TRBJ1-1	.	CASTTGHLNTEAFF	TGTGCCAGTACCACGGGACACCTGAACACTGAAGCTTTCTTT
TRBV6-4	.	TRBJ1-2	once	CASSISGGASIGYTF	TGTGCCAGCAGTATCTCGGGGGGGGCCTCTATCGGCTACACCTTC
TRBV30	.	TRBJ1-4	.	CAWSDGEANEKLFF	TGTGCCTGGAGTGACGGGGAAGCTAATGAAAAACTGTTTTTT
TRBV12-3/TRBV12-4	.	TRBJ1-1	once	CASSNGQNTEAFF	TGTGCCAGCAGCAACGGACAGAACACTGAAGCTTTCTTT
TRBV5-1	.	TRBJ1-4	.	CASSREGDHNEKLFF	TGCGCCAGCAGCAGGGAGGGAGACCATAATGAAAAACTGTTTTTT
TRBV21-1	.	TRBJ2-1	.	CASRWTSGSTSYNEQFF	TGTGCCAGCAGGTGGACTAGCGGGTCAACCTCCTACAATGAGCAGTTCTTC
TRBV3-1/TRBV3-2	.	TRBJ2-7	once	CASSPKGFYEQYF	TGTGCCAGCAGCCCTAAGGGATTCTACGAGCAGTACTTC
TRBV9	.	TRBJ2-3	once	CASSSRDGSSTDTQYF	TGTGCCAGCAGCTCCCGTGATGGCTCTAGCACAGATACGCAGTATTTT
TRBV3-1/TRBV3-2	.	TRBJ2-5	.	CASSLGTQYF	TGTGCCAGCAGCCTAGGTACCCAGTACTTC
TRBV6-5	TRBD1	TRBJ1-6	.	CASSITGGLSPLHF	TGTGCCAGCAGCATTACAGGGGGCCTTTCACCCCTCCACTTT
TRBV18	TRBD1	TRBJ1-5	.	CASSPLEGGGSNQPQHF	TGTGCCAGCTCACCACTAGAAGGGGGCGGAAGCAATCAGCCCCAGCATTTT
TRBV19	TRBD1	TRBJ1-5	.	CASRPTGTGGGQPQHF	TGTGCCAGTAGGCCTACCGGGACAGGGGGCGGACAGCCCCAGCATTTT
TRBV6-5	.	TRBJ1-4	.	CASLRTFNEKLFF	TGTGCCAGCCTCCGGACCTTCAATGAAAAACTGTTTTTT
TRBV4-3	.	TRBJ1-4	once	CASSQEWGTDEKLFF	TGCGCCAGCAGCCAGGAGTGGGGGACTGATGAAAAACTGTTTTTT
TRBV18	.	TRBJ2-5	.	CASSPPGQAIQQETQYF	TGTGCCAGCTCACCACCGGGGCAGGCCATTCAACAAGAGACCCAGTACTTC
TRBV15	.	TRBJ1-4	.	CATSGRGAANEKLFF	TGTGCCACCAGCGGCCGGGGGGCGGCTAATGAAAAACTGTTTTTT
TRBV7-3	.	TRBJ1-1	.	CASSLSPSTEAFF	TGTGCCAGCAGCCTAAGTCCTTCCACTGAAGCTTTCTTT
TRBV5-5	.	TRBJ1-2	.	CASSLGTGLYGYTF	TGTGCCAGCAGCTTGGGTACAGGGCTCTATGGCTACACCTTC
TRBV28	TRBD2	TRBJ2-5	.	CASSLPAVGSGGTQYF	TGTGCCAGCAGTTTACCCGCCGTGGGTAGCGGGGGGACCCAGTACTTC
TRBV7-8	.	TRBJ2-1	once	CASSLKGWLSYNEQFF	TGTGCCAGCAGCTTAAAGGGCTGGCTTTCCTACAATGAGCAGTTCTTC
TRBV9	.	TRBJ2-1	.	CASSVSPREPLQFF	TGTGCCAGCAGCGTATCCCCACGGGAGCCCCTTCAGTTCTTC
TRBV4-1	TRBD1	TRBJ2-2	.	CASSLFHRGTGELFF	TGCGCCAGCAGCCTCTTTCACAGGGGTACCGGGGAGCTGTTTTTT
TRBV6-2/TRBV6-3	TRBD1	TRBJ2-7	.	CASSEPTGEVGEQYF	TGTGCCAGCAGTGAGCCGACAGGGGAGGTAGGCGAGCAGTACTTC
TRBV5-1	.	TRBJ1-3	.	CASSQTADTIYF	TGCGCCAGCAGCCAGACAGCGGACACCATATATTTT
TRBV28	.	TRBJ1-1	.	CASSRQGRRTEAFF	TGTGCCAGCAGCCGGCAGGGGAGAAGGACTGAAGCTTTCTTT
TRBV27	.	TRBJ2-3	few	CASRSPYRESTDTQYF	TGTGCCAGCAGATCCCCCTACAGGGAATCCACAGATACGCAGTATTTT
TRBV28	.	TRBJ1-2	.	CASSDTGSGYTF	TGTGCCAGCAGTGACACAGGGAGCGGCTACACCTTC
TRBV7-3	.	TRBJ2-5	.	CASSLMGGSDPETQYF	TGTGCCAGCAGCTTAATGGGGGGCTCCGACCCCGAGACCCAGTACTTC
TRBV21-1	.	TRBJ2-3	.	CASSKERGSGAGGDTQYF	TGTGCCAGCAGCAAAGAACGCGGGTCAGGAGCGGGGGGGGATACGCAGTATTTT
TRBV7-8	.	TRBJ2-1	.	CASSLEGSYNEQFF	TGTGCCAGCAGCTTAGAGGGTAGCTACAATGAGCAGTTCTTC
TRBV27	.	TRBJ1-1	.	CASSLLGDTEAFF	TGTGCCAGCAGTTTGCTCGGAGACACTGAAGCTTTCTTT
TRBV19	TRBD1	TRBJ1-2	.	CASSPRTGGSYGYTF	TGTGCCAGTAGTCCACGGACAGGGGGCAGCTATGGCTACACCTTC
TRBV27	.	TRBJ2-7	.	CASSLEEQYF	TGTGCCAGCAGTTTAGAAGAGCAGTACTTC
TRBV19	.	TRBJ1-2	once	CASTLGQHYGYTF	TGTGCCAGTACCTTGGGGCAGCACTATGGCTACACCTTC
TRBV7-2	.	TRBJ2-5	.	CASSRARSGETQYF	TGTGCCAGCAGCCGGGCGCGGTCCGGCGAGACCCAGTACTTC
TRBV19	.	TRBJ2-7	.	CASSQFSGEQYF	TGTGCCAGTAGTCAGTTTAGTGGGGAGCAGTACTTC
TRBV19	TRBD2	TRBJ2-5	.	CASRSREGGETQYF	TGTGCCAGTAGGTCCCGGGAGGGGGGAGAGACCCAGTACTTC